Listed here are 22 T cell receptor beta chains from one sample, sequenced in a study of circulating and synovial CD4+ cells in juvenile arthritis. Generated by immunoSEQ multiplex PCR, the TCRdb table keeps only in-frame clones and is missing some. The profile shows about 35,000 clones, roughly 96% of them singletons. The material sequenced was CD4+ T cells from blood. The receptors originated from a human donor with juvenile idiopathic arthritis.

The chain employs TRBV5-1 and TRBJ1-1; D unresolved. Trimming cost V 2 bases and J 5 bases, with 10 bases left between them. CDR3 length: 13 amino acids. Germline CDR1 and CDR2: SGHRS and YFSETQ. CDR3 amino acids: CASSFSGQTEAFF. DNA for the CDR3: TGCGCCAGCAGCTTTTCAGGTCAAACTGAAGCTTTCTTT.

CDR3 nucleotides: TGTGCCAGCACCCGGGACAGGGGTTACGAGCAGTACTTC. It specifies CASTRDRGYEQYF. This sequence joins TRBV2 and TRBJ2-5; TRBD1 aligns across 10 bases. The last part of the DNA fits TRBJ2-7 better; the J call may be wrong. This CDR3 has 13 residues. Per germline, CDR1 SNHLY and CDR2 FYNNEI.

This chain joins TRBV5-6 and TRBJ1-3, with D tentatively TRBD1 (5 bases). CDR1 is SGHDT and CDR2 is YYEEEE in the germline V gene. CDR3 length equals 16 residues. The V and J ends lost 0 bases and 0 bases respectively, with 10 bases between them. CDR3 bases: TGTGCCAGCAGCTTGGTAGGGGAGGACTCTGGAAACACCATATATTTT. Translated, it gives CASSLVGEDSGNTIYF.

The chain couples TRBV19 to TRBJ1-5, with 8 nucleotides matching TRBD1. The CDR3 contains 15 residues. J lost 7 bases, V lost 5 bases, and 10 bases had no gene match. CDR1 is LNHDA and CDR2 is SQIVND in the germline V gene (reference sequence). DNA of the CDR3: TGTGCCAGTAGTGAACGTCCGGGGACAGGACAGCCCCAGCATTTT. Translation gives CASSERPGTGQPQHF.

This clone came up once. The chain links TRBV7-2 to TRBJ2-3; D is undetermined. The CDR3 totals 13 residues. Trimming removed 5 bases at V and 4 bases at J, with 10 bases between. Germline CDR1 is SGHTA and CDR2 is FQGNSA. The CDR3 region has the DNA TGTGCCAGCAGCAACTCCGTAGCAGATACGCAGTATTTT. Encoded protein: CASSNSVADTQYF.

The chain uses TRBV7-8 and TRBJ2-5; D uncertain. With 1 base removed from V and 5 bases from J, the gap between germline ends came to 8 bases. This CDR3 comprises 13 residues. Germline values: CDR1 SGHVS, CDR2 FQNEAQ. CDR3 coding DNA: TGTGCCAGCAGCTTAGGGCAGGCGGAGACCCAGTACTTC. Its protein is CASSLGQAETQYF. Complete variable domain (other parts from reference TRBV7-8 and TRBJ2-5): GAGVSQSPRYKVAKRGQDVALRCDPISGHVSLFWYQQALGQGPEFLTYFQNEAQLDKSGLPSDRFFAERPEGSVSTLKIQRTQQEDSAVYLCASSLGQAETQYFGPGTRLLVL.

The chain employs TRBV4-2 and TRBJ2-6, with D unclear. V was clipped by 0 bases and J by 0 bases, with 6 bases between them. This CDR3 contains 16 residues. Germline values: CDR1 LGHNA, CDR2 YNFKEQ. The CDR3 region has the DNA TGTGCCAGCAGCCAAGATTACTTCTCTGGGGCCAACGTCCTGACTTTC. Translation gives CASSQDYFSGANVLTF.

The gene calls are TRBV7-9 and TRBJ2-7; D perhaps matches TRBD2 (6 bases). V was pared by 3 bases and J by 6 bases, with 9 bases between. This CDR3 has 12 residues. The germline gives CDR1 SEHNR, CDR2 FQNEAQ (reference sequence). The CDR3, as DNA: TGTGCCAGCAGCTTCGGGGGTTCCGAGCAGTACTTC. This gives the protein CASSFGGSEQYF.

The rearrangement uses TRBV6-5 and TRBJ2-3, with 8 bases fitting TRBD1. V shed 5 bases and J 2 bases; nucleotides not matched to a gene: 6. Per the germline V gene, CDR1 is MNHEY and CDR2 is SVGAGI. The CDR3 totals 15 residues. This chain's CDR3 is CASSTGQGHTDTQYF. The CDR3 DNA follows: TGTGCCAGCAGTACCGGACAGGGACACACAGATACGCAGTATTTT.

The chain is built from TRBV7-2 and TRBJ2-7; D perhaps matches TRBD2 (6 bases). This CDR3 has 15 amino acids. V lost 1 base and J 3 bases, leaving 13 bases between the germline ends. Germline values: CDR1 SGHTA, CDR2 FQGNSA. Written as DNA, the CDR3 is TGTGCCAGCAGCTTAGTCGGCGGGACTTTCTACGAGCAGTACTTC. As protein: CASSLVGGTFYEQYF.

The chain recombines TRBV6-5 with TRBJ2-1; a weak D match, TRBD1 (6 bases). The germline gives CDR1 MNHEY, CDR2 SVGAGI. Trimming left V 10 bases short and J 5 bases short, with 18 bases between. This CDR3 has 14 amino acids. The CDR3 coding sequence is TGTGCCACGAGGCTAGGGGGTCTCCACAATGAGCAGTTCTTC. As protein: CATRLGGLHNEQFF.

The chain employs TRBV5-6 and TRBJ1-5, with a weak D call TRBD1 (5 bases). V lost 1 base and J 3 bases, leaving 14 bases between the germline ends. CDR3 length: 16 residues. Germline assignment: CDR1 SGHDT and CDR2 YYEEEE. The CDR3 nucleotides are TGTGCCAGCAGCTTGATAGGGGAAGGAGTCAATCAGCCCCAGCATTTT. As protein: CASSLIGEGVNQPQHF.

The gene calls are TRBV18 and TRBJ1-4; D may be TRBD1 (5 bases). With 3 bases removed from V and 3 bases from J, the gap between germline ends came to 11 bases. Germline V gene sequence: CDR1 KGHSH, CDR2 LQKENI. The CDR3 extends over 15 amino acids. CDR3 sequence: CASSPQGRANEKLFF. CDR3 nucleotides: TGTGCCAGCTCACCCCAGGGTAGAGCTAATGAAAAACTGTTTTTT.

V and J are TRBV15 and TRBJ1-3; 10 bases match TRBD1. V lost 6 bases to trimming and J lost 2 bases; unmatched junction nucleotides: 4. Germline CDR1 LNHNV, CDR2 YYDKDF (reference sequence). The CDR3 contains 15 residues. The CDR3 region is CATRTDRGTGNTIYF. The DNA of the CDR3 is TGTGCCACCAGGACGGACAGGGGGACTGGAAACACCATATATTTT.

The chain joins TRBV10-3 to TRBJ2-3; 8 bases are shared with TRBD1. This CDR3 contains 14 residues. Germline lookup yields CDR1 ENHRY and CDR2 SYGVKD. With 6 bases clipped from V and 5 bases from J, the junction kept 7 bases outside the gene matches. The CDR3 protein is CAIRDRDIVDTQYF. CDR3 sequence (DNA): TGTGCCATCAGGGACAGGGATATAGTAGATACGCAGTATTTT.

The J gene is TRBJ2-1, the V gene TRBV5-4, with TRBD2 identical over 9 bases. The CDR3 has 16 residues. The junction had 10 bases not matched to a gene; V was cut back by 0 bases and J by 9 bases. The germline gives CDR1 SGHNT, CDR2 YYREEE (reference sequence). CDR3 DNA: TGTGCCAGCAGCTTGGCCTTTAGCGGGGGCAGGGGTGAGCAGTTCTTC. Translated, it gives CASSLAFSGGRGEQFF.

This rearrangement joins TRBV15 to TRBJ2-5; TRBD1 matches at 10 bases. The germline CDR1 and CDR2 sequences are LNHNV and YYDKDF (reference sequence). V lost 1 base and J lost 3; bases outside the gene matches: 5. This CDR3 has 16 residues. The CDR3 bases are TGTGCCACCAGCAGAGTATTAGGGACAGGGGAAGAGACCCAGTACTTC. Residues: CATSRVLGTGEETQYF.

This clone was counted between two and nine times. The gene calls are TRBV19 and TRBJ1-6; the match to TRBD1 covers 7 bases. The V gene end was trimmed by 6 bases and the J gene end by 7 bases; junction bases not matched to a gene: 15. The germline CDR1 and CDR2 sequences are LNHDA and SQIVND (reference sequence). The CDR3 extends over 17 amino acids. CDR3 DNA sequence: TGTGCCAGTAGCACAACAGGGGCTAGAACTTCCAATTCACCCCTCCACTTT. Its protein is CASSTTGARTSNSPLHF.

Of note for this clone: The junction shows a germline mismatch at one end, possibly a read error. The V gene is TRBV28, the J gene TRBJ2-1, with TRBD1 identical over 8 bases. The CDR3 consists of 15 residues. Germline V gene lookup returns CDR1 MDHEN and CDR2 SYDVKM. The CDR3 DNA follows: TGTGCCAGCAGTTTACCTGGGACAGGTCGACCGTTCGGGGTCTTC. Translated, it gives CASSLPGTGRPFGVF.

This clone was counted only a few times. The junction and the germline gene differ at one end; a read error may be behind it. The chain couples TRBV28 to TRBJ1-4; 9 bases fit TRBD1. The CDR3 runs 13 residues. Germline V lookup: CDR1 MDHEN, CDR2 SYDVKM. For the CDR3, the DNA is TGTGCCAGCAGTTTAGGGTGGGACAGGGCGGCTTATTTT. Encoded protein: CASSLGWDRAAYF.

This clone was counted once. The chain joins TRBV5-6 to TRBJ2-1, with D perhaps matching TRBD2 (6 bases). The CDR3 contains 16 residues. The V end lost 6 bases, the J end lost 0 bases, and 16 bases lay between the germline ends. Per germline, CDR1 SGHDT and CDR2 YYEEEE. CDR3 DNA: TGTGCCAGCATCTCGGGAGTCGCCAGCTCCTACAATGAGCAGTTCTTC. It encodes CASISGVASSYNEQFF.

This sequence joins TRBV25-1 and TRBJ2-1; maybe TRBD2 (6 bases). The germline CDR1 and CDR2 sequences are MGHDK and SYGVNS. This CDR3 comprises 15 residues. V shed 7 bases and J shed 4 bases, with 17 bases lying between them. This chain's CDR3 is CASTEDGGGYNEQFF. CDR3 in DNA: TGTGCCAGCACGGAAGACGGGGGAGGTTACAATGAGCAGTTCTTC.